Below, 10 T cell receptor beta chains from the same sample are listed, as sequenced in a study of cytomegalovirus exposure and HLA in healthy donors (dated by TCRdb to 2016 to 2017). The library was produced with the immunoSEQ multiplex PCR assay. For the multiplex PCR, a mixture combining 60 forward primers for TCR Vbeta segments and 13 reverse primers for TCR Jbeta segments was used. TCRdb carries this immuneACCESS record with in-frame sequences only. Its versions omit some clonotypes, under half of them owing to an unresolved V gene in the studies checked, with the rest unexplained. This sample comprises some 200,000 clones, roughly 84% of them detected only once. 1.5% to 2% of the sample is in the top ten clones. Specimen: PBMCs. These receptors all stem from a middle-aged man in good health and CMV-seronegative.

This chain's CDR3 is CASSLRGSETQYF. As DNA, the CDR3 is TGTGCCAGCAGTTTAAGGGGCTCGGAGACCCAGTACTTC. The chain combines TRBV6-5 with TRBJ2-5, with D perhaps TRBD1 (5 bases). Trimming stripped 4 bases from V and 5 bases from J, with 11 bases between. CDR1 and CDR2 (germline): MNHEY, SVGAGI. CDR3 length equals 13 residues.

The chain recombines TRBV19 with TRBJ2-2; 15 nucleotides line up with TRBD2. The CDR3 length is 16 residues. With 7 bases clipped from V and 3 bases from J, the junction kept 3 bases outside the gene matches. The germline gives CDR1 LNHDA, CDR2 SQIVND (reference sequence). CDR3 residues: CASMGLAGGDTGELFF. DNA for the CDR3: TGTGCCAGTATGGGACTAGCGGGAGGTGACACCGGGGAGCTGTTTTTT. The complete variable domain, with remaining parts taken from reference TRBV19 and TRBJ2-2, reads DGGITQSPKYLFRKEGQNVTLSCEQNLNHDAMYWYRQDPGQGLRLIYYSQIVNDFQKGDIAEGYSVSREKKESFPLTVTSAQKNPTAFYLCASMGLAGGDTGELFFGEGSRLTVL.

The J gene is TRBJ2-1, the V gene TRBV2, with a tentative D call TRBD1 (6 bases). V lost 1 base and J 4 bases, leaving 14 bases between the germline ends. This CDR3 contains 16 residues. Germline CDR1 is SNHLY and CDR2 is FYNNEI. CDR3 nucleotides: TGTGCCAGCAGTGAAGGGCTATCTAGGGGGTACAATGAGCAGTTCTTC. It encodes CASSEGLSRGYNEQFF.

This chain links TRBV6-1 with TRBJ1-2; the D is unclear. Germline assignment: CDR1 MNHNS and CDR2 SASEGT. This CDR3 is 12 amino acids long. Trimming pared 8 bases from V and 6 bases from J, leaving 13 bases between. The CDR3 sequence is CASFHSPDGYTF. In nucleotides, the CDR3 is TGTGCCAGCTTCCACAGTCCCGATGGCTACACCTTC.

J is TRBJ2-7 and V is TRBV6-6; 7 nucleotides align to TRBD2. The CDR3 is made up of 14 amino acids. J lost 3 bases, V lost 8 bases, and 10 bases had no gene match. Germline assignment: CDR1 MNHNY and CDR2 SVGAGI (reference sequence). The chain's CDR3 is CASLEGPSGYEQYF. CDR3 in DNA: TGTGCCAGCCTAGAGGGGCCTAGCGGCTACGAGCAGTACTTC.

This rearrangement joins TRBV27 to TRBJ1-2; D is possibly TRBD1 (6 bases). The CDR3 totals 16 residues. Germline CDR1 MNHEY, CDR2 SMNVEV (reference sequence). Trimming stripped 6 bases from V and 5 bases from J, with 22 bases between. CDR3 in DNA: TGTGCCAGCAGAGACCGGGACCGAACAACAGGGTATGGCTACACCTTC. It specifies CASRDRDRTTGYGYTF.

This chain connects TRBV5-1 to TRBJ2-7, with 7 bases that match TRBD2. The trim removed 3 bases at V and 3 bases at J, leaving 6 bases unmatched. Germline CDR1 is SGHRS and CDR2 is YFSETQ. The length of the CDR3 is 14 residues. The DNA for the CDR3 is TGCGCCAGCAGCTCGTGGGAGCGGGACTACGAGCAGTACTTC. Translation: CASSSWERDYEQYF.

The chain is built from TRBV28 and TRBJ2-3; the match to TRBD2 covers 8 bases. The germline V gene has CDR1 MDHEN and CDR2 SYDVKM. The length of the CDR3 is 17 residues. Losses at the gene ends were 1 base for V and 0 bases for J; bases not matched to a gene: 6. The CDR3 region has the DNA TGTGCCAGCAGTTTATATACGGGAGGGCCTAGCACAGATACGCAGTATTTT. Protein product: CASSLYTGGPSTDTQYF.

On this clone: The same CDR3 is also encoded by other DNA sequences in this sample. This chain connects TRBV5-4 to TRBJ1-3; a weak D match, TRBD1 (5 bases). The CDR3 extends over 14 amino acids. Germline V gives CDR1 SGHNT, CDR2 YYREEE (reference sequence). Trimming cost V 0 bases and J 4 bases, with 8 bases left between them. The CDR3 DNA reads TGTGCCAGCAGCTTGGCAGGGTCAGGAAACACCATATATTTT. Translation gives CASSLAGSGNTIYF.

In its sample, this clone was seen once. The chain joins TRBV5-5 to TRBJ2-1; 8 nucleotides align to TRBD2. The CDR3 consists of 18 residues. The J segment lost 9 bases and the V segment lost 5 bases, leaving 22 bases of the junction unmatched. CDR1 is SGHKS, CDR2 YYEKEE, per germline (reference sequence). The CDR3 sequence: CASRPDRTPGLENGEQFF. The CDR3 DNA reads as TGTGCCAGCAGACCGGACCGAACACCGGGACTAGAAAATGGTGAGCAGTTCTTC.